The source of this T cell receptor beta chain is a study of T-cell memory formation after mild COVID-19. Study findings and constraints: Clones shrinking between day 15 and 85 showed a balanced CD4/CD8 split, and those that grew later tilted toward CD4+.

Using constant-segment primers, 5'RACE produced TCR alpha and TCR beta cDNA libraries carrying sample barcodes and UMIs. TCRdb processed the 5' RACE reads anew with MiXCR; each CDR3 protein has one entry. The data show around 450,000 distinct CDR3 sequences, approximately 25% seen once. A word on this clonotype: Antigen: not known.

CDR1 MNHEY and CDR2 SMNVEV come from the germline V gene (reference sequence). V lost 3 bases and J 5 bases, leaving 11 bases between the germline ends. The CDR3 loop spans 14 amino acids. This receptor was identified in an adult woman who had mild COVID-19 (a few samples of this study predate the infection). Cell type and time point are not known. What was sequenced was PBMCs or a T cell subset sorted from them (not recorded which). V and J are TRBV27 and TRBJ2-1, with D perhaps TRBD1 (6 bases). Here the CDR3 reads CASSFGGRNNEQFF. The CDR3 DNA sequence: TGTGCCAGCAGTTTTGGGGGCCGAAACAATGAGCAGTTCTTC.